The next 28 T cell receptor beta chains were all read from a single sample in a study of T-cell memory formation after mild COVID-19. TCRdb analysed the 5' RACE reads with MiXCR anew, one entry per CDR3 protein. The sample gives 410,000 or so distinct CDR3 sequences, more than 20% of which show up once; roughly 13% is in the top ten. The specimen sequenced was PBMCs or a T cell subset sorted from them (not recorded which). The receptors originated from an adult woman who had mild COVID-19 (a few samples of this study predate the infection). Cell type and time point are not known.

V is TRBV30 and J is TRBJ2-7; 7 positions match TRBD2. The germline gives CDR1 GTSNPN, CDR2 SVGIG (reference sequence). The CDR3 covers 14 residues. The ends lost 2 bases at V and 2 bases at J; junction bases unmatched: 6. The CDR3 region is CAWSRSGNTYEQYF. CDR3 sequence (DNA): TGTGCCTGGAGTAGAAGCGGGAACACCTACGAGCAGTACTTC.

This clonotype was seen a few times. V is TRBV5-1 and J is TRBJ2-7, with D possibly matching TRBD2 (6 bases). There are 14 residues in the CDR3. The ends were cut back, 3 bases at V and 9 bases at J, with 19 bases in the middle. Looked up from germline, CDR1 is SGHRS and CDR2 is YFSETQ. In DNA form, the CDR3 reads TGCGCCAGCAGCTACGGCGGGACGGATATTAGGCAGTACTTC. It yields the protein CASSYGGTDIRQYF.

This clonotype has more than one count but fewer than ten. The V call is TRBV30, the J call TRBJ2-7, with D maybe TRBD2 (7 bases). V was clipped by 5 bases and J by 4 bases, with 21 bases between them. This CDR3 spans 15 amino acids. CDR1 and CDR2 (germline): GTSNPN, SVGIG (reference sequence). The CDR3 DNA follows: TGTGCCTGGGAGGGGGGGGCTTCTGTAGGTTACGAGCAGTACTTC. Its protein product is CAWEGGASVGYEQYF.

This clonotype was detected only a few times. In nucleotides, the CDR3 is TGTGCCAGCAGCTTAGAAAGGGGAAACTACGAGCAGTACTTC. This translates into CASSLERGNYEQYF. The chain links TRBV7-9 to TRBJ2-7; tentative D call: TRBD1 (5 bases). CDR3 length: 14 amino acids. Trimming cost V 1 base and J 3 bases, with 10 bases left between them. Germline assignment: CDR1 SEHNR and CDR2 FQNEAQ (reference sequence). The full variable domain, with the rest looked up from reference TRBV7-9 and TRBJ2-7, is DTGVSQNPRHKITKRGQNVTFRCDPISEHNRLYWYRQTLGQGPEFLTYFQNEAQLEKSRLLSDRFSAERPKGSFSTLEIQRTEQGDSAMYLCASSLERGNYEQYFGPGTRLTVT.

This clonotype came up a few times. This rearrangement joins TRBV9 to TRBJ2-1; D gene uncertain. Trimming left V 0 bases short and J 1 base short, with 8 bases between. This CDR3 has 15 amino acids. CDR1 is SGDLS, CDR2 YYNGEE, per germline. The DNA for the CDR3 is TGTGCCAGCAGCGTAGGATTTTTTTCCTACAATGAGCAGTTCTTC. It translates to CASSVGFFSYNEQFF.

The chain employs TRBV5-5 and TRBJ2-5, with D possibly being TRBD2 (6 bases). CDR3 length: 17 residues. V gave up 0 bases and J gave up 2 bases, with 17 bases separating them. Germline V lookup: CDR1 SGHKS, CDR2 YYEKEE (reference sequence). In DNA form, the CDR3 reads TGTGCCAGCAGCTTGGCCGGAGGGGCGGGCAATCAAGAGACCCAGTACTTC. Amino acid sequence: CASSLAGGAGNQETQYF.

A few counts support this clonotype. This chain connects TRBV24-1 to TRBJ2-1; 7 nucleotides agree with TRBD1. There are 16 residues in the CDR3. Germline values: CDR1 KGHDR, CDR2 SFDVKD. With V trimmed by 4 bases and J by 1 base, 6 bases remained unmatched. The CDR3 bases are TGTGCCACCAGTGACCAAGGGGGCAAGTCCTACAATGAGCAGTTCTTC. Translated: CATSDQGGKSYNEQFF.

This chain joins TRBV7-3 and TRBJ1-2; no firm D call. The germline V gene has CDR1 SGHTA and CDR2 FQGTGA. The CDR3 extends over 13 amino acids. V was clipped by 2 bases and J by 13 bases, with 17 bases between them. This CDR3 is CASSLFEGEEVTF. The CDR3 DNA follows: TGTGCCAGCAGCTTATTCGAGGGAGAGGAAGTCACCTTC. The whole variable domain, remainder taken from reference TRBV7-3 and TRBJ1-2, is GAGVSQTPSNKVTEKGKYVELRCDPISGHTALYWYRQSLGQGPEFLIYFQGTGAADDSGLPNDRFFAVRPEGSVSTLKIQRTERGDSAVYLCASSLFEGEEVTFGSGTRLTVV.

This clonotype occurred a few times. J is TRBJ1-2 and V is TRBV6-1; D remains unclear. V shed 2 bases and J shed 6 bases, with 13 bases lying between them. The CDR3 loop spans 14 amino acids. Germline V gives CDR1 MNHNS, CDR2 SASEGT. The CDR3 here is CASSEKVSRDGYTF. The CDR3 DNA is TGTGCCAGCAGTGAAAAGGTGTCAAGGGATGGCTACACCTTC.

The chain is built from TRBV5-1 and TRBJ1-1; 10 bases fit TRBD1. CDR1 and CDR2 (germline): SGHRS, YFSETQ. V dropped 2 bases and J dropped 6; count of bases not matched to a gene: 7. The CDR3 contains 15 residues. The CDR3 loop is CASSFGTGEGPEAFF. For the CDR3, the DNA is TGCGCCAGCAGCTTTGGGACAGGGGAGGGGCCTGAAGCTTTCTTT. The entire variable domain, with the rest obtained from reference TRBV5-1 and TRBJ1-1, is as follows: KAGVTQTPRYLIKTRGQQVTLSCSPISGHRSVSWYQQTPGQGLQFLFEYFSETQRNKGNFPGRFSGRQFSNSRSEMNVSTLELGDSALYLCASSFGTGEGPEAFFGQGTRLTVV.

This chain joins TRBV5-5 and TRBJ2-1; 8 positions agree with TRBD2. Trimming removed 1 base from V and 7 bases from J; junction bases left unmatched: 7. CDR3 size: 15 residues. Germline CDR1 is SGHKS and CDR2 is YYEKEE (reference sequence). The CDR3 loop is CASSLLVRGGNEQFF. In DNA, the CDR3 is TGTGCCAGCAGCTTGTTGGTCCGGGGGGGGAATGAGCAGTTCTTC.

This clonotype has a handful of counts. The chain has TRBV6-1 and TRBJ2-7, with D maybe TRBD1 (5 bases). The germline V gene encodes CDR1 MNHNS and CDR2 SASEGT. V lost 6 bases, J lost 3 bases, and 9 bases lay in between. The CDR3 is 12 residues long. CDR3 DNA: TGTGCCAGCAGCGATCAGGGCTACGAGCAGTACTTC. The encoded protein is CASSDQGYEQYF.

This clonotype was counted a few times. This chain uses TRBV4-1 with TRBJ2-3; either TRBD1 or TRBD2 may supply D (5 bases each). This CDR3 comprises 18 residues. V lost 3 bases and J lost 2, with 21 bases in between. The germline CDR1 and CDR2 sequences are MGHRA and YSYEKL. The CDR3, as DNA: TGCGCCAGCAGCCAGGAGGAATCTGAACTAGGGGACACAGATACGCAGTATTTT. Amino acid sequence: CASSQEESELGDTDTQYF.

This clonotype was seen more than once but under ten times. CDR3: CASSPKDPITTDTQYF. In DNA form, the CDR3 reads TGTGCCAGCTCACCTAAAGACCCAATTACCACAGATACGCAGTATTTT. This rearrangement joins TRBV18 to TRBJ2-3, with unresolved D. V lost 3 bases and J 2 bases, leaving 15 bases between the germline ends. This CDR3 comprises 16 residues. Germline lookup yields CDR1 KGHSH and CDR2 LQKENI. The full variable domain, its missing parts supplied by reference TRBV18 and TRBJ2-3, is NAGVMQNPRHLVRRRGQEARLRCSPMKGHSHVYWYRQLPEEGLKFMVYLQKENIIDESGMPKERFSAEFPKEGPSILRIQQVVRGDSAAYFCASSPKDPITTDTQYFGPGTRLTVL.

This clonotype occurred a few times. CDR3 nucleotide sequence: TGCAGTGTCACCTTGAACACTGAAGCTTTCTTT. Translation gives CSVTLNTEAFF. The chain has TRBV20-1 and TRBJ1-1; D remains ambiguous. Trimming took off 7 bases at V and 0 bases at J, with 6 bases between the two ends. The CDR3 has 11 residues. Germline V gene data show CDR1 as DFQATT and CDR2 as SNEGSKA (reference sequence).

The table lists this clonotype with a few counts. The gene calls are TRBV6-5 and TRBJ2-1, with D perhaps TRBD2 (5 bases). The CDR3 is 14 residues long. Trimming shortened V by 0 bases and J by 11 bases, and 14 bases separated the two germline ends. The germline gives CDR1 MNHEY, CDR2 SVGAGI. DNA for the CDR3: TGTGCCAGCAGTTACTCCCGCGCGGGTAACCAGCAGTTCTTC. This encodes CASSYSRAGNQQFF.

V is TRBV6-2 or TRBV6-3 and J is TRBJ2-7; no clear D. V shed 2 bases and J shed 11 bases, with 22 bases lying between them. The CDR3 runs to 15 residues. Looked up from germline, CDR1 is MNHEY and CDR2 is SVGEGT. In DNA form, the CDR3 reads TGTGCCAGCAGTTACAGGAGCTTCAGAGGTGTCGGCAAGTACTTC. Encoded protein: CASSYRSFRGVGKYF.

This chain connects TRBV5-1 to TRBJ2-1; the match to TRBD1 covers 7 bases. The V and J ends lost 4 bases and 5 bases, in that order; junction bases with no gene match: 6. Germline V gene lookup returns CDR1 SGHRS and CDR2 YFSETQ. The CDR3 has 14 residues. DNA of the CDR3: TGCGCCAGCAGCCCTGAGAGGGGGCACAATGAGCAGTTCTTC. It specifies CASSPERGHNEQFF.

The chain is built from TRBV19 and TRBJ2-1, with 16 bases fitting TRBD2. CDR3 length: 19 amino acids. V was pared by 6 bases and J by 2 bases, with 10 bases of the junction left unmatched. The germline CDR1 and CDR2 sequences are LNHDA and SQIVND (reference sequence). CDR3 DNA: TGTGCCAGTAGCCCACAGACGGGACTAGCGGGAGGGGCCTACAATGAGCAGTTCTTC. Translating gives CASSPQTGLAGGAYNEQFF.

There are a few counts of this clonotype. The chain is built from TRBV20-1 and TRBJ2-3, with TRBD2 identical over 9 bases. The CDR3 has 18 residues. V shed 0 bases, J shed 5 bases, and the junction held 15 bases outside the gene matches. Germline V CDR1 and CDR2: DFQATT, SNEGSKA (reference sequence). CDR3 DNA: TGCAGTGCTAGAGATACGATCGGCGCTAGCGGGATTCTAGATACGCAGTATTTT. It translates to CSARDTIGASGILDTQYF.

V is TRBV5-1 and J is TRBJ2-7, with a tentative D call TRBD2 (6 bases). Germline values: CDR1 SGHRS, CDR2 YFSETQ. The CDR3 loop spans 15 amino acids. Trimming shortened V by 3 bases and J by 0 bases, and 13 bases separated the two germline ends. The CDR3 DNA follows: TGCGCCAGCAGCTCCGTCGGGGGAAGCTCCTACGAGCAGTACTTC. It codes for CASSSVGGSSYEQYF.

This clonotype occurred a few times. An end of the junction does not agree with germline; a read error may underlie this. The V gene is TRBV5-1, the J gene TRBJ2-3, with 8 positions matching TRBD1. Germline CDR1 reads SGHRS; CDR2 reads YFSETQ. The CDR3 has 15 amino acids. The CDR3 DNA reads TGCGCCAGCAGCCCGGGACAGGCCAGCACATATACGCAGTATTTT. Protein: CASSPGQASTYTQYF.

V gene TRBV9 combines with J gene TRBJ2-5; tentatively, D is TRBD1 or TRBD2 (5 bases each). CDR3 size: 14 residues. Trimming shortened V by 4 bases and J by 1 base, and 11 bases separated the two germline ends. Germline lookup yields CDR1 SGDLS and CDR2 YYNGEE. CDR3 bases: TGTGCCAGCAGCACCGGGACCATCCAAGAGACCCAGTACTTC. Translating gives CASSTGTIQETQYF.

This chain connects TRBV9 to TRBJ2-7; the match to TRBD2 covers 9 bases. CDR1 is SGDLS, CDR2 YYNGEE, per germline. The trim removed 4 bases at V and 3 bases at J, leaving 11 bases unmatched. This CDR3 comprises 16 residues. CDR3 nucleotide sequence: TGTGCCAGCAGCTCCCACCCTAGCGGGAAGGTCTACGAGCAGTACTTC. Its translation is CASSSHPSGKVYEQYF.

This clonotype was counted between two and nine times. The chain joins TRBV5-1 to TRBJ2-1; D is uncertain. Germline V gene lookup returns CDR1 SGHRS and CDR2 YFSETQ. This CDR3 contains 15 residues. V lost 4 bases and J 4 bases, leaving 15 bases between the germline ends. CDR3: CASSLSSMGYNEQFF. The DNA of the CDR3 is TGCGCCAGCAGCCTTAGCAGTATGGGGTACAATGAGCAGTTCTTC.

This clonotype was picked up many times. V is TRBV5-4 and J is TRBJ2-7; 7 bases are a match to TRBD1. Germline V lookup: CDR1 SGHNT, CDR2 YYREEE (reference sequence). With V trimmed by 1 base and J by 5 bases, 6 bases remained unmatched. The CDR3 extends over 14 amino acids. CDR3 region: CASSLTGVRNEQYF. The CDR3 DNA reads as TGTGCCAGCAGCTTGACAGGGGTTCGGAACGAGCAGTACTTC.

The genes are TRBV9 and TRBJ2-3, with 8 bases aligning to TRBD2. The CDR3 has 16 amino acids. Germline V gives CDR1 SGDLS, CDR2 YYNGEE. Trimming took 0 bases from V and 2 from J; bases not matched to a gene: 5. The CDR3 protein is CASSVDGSGTTDTQYF. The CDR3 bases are TGTGCCAGCAGCGTAGATGGTAGCGGGACCACAGATACGCAGTATTTT.

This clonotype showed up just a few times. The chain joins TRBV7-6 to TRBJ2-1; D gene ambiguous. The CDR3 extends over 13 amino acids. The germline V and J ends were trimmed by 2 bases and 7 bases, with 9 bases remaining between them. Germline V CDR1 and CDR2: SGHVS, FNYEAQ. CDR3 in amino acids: CASSLRVENEQFF. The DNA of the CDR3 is TGTGCCAGCAGCTTAAGGGTGGAGAATGAGCAGTTCTTC.